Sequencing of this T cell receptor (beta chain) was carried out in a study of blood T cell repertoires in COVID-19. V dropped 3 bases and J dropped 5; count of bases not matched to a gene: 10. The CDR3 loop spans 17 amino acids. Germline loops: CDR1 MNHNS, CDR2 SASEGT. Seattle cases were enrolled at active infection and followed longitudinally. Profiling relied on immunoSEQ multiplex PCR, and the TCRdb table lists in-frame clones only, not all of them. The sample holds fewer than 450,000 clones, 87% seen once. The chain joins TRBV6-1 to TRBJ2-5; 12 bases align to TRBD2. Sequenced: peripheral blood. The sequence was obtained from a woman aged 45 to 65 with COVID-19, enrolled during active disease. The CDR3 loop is CASSDPWTSGIGETQYF. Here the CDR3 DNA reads TGTGCCAGCAGTGACCCCTGGACTAGCGGGATCGGCGAGACCCAGTACTTC.